The sequence of this TCR beta chain was determined in a study of T cell clonotyping in hematopoietic cell transplantation (dated by TCRdb to the early 2020s). Broadly, across the study: Recipient samples taken before transplant were obtained following cytoreduction. The study collected 110 to 150 blood samples from under 45 consecutive transplant recipients and their related donors. Recruitment of patients ran from 2015 to early 2017, and follow-up continued until late 2020 or until death.

Per the publication, the time point label means: recipient sample about 28 days before transplant, after cytoreduction. Blood from recipients was drawn roughly 28 days before transplant, then again at days 30, 100 and 180 after transplant. Nuclei Lysis Solution was used to extract genomic DNA from fresh or cryopreserved unfractionated peripheral blood mononuclear cells. Turning to this clone: This clone's antigen is unknown. Per-base quality was not reported, and no clone a single base away is much larger than it.

Germline trimming amounts to 5 bases on V and 8 bases on J, with 9 as the count of junction bases outside the gene matches. From the cysteine through the phenylalanine, the CDR3 covers 15 amino acids. Here the CDR3 DNA is all that survives: 45 bases in frame from base 1. The germline V gene encodes CDR1 MNHNY and CDR2 SVGAGI (reference sequence). Broader findings and caveats from the paper: Broader posttransplant TCR repertoire diversity was predicted by donor and pretransplant recipient Inverse Simpson Index values. Overlap with donor repertoires was found for only a small fraction of recipient repertoires, with over 95% found to appear de novo at the given depth. Recipient TCR diversity fell after transplant, with pathologically expanded clonotypes rising progressively from day 30 to day 180. The sample size was limited, and CD4 and CD8 repertoire contributions could not be separated because cells were not sorted.

With the immunoSEQ assay, which is a bias-controlled multiplex PCR relying on V- and J-specific primers, TCR beta CDR3 regions were amplified from genomic DNA. In a second PCR step, the CDR3 amplicons were tagged with a proprietary barcode plus Illumina adapter sequences. An Illumina MiSeq instrument was used to sequence the CDR3 libraries. Per the authors' processing: Export and quality control were handled in immunoSEQ Analyzer 3.0, while downstream analyses relied on R Bioconductor and Immunarch. Only productive rearrangements within the normalized downsampled data set were used in the calculation of repertoire metrics. Clonotypes larger than 5 templates in the normalized cohort were defined as pathologically expanded. Repertoire diversity was measured with the Inverse Simpson Index. To capture all clonotypes, CMV-specificity analyses were performed on the non-normalized data set. Not all clones reach the TCRdb copy of this immuneACCESS table, which keeps in-frame sequences only. Checked studies attribute under half of the gap to unresolved V genes and leave the rest unexplained. That table supplies the V and J calls and clone size; D and trimming were determined from the DNA. The sample profile shows 65,000 to 80,000 clones; approximately 95% of them were found once. Roughly 1.8% of the sample is in the top ten clones.

This clonotype was obtained from a woman aged 50 to 65 with acute myeloid leukemia. Some clones in this sample may be carry-over from other donors' samples. Recombination linked TRBV6-6 to TRBJ2-1, and 10 bases in between align with TRBD2. The sequences come from peripheral blood mononuclear cells, collected before stem cell transplant. CDR3 region: CASSTSSGSVHEQFF. The nucleotides read TGTGCCAGCAGTACCTCTAGCGGGAGTGTCCATGAGCAGTTCTTC.